The rows below give T cell receptor beta chains drawn from one sample of a study of OX40 agonist ivuxolimab in advanced cancers. Sequenced by immunoSEQ multiplex PCR; TCRdb stores in-frame clones only, minus some. The sample shows some 57,000 clones, just under 90% of them seen only once. Sequenced here: CD4+ or CD8+ T cells sorted from blood, sampled in a trial of the OX40 agonist ivuxolimab. The receptors derive from an adult with an advanced solid tumor such as melanoma, head and neck, liver or kidney cancer. CDR3s include the opening cysteine and the closing phenylalanine or tryptophan. The D gene is left open where the match is weak. Rows may omit the clone size; those that give it use once, few, many or a size class.

TRBJ2-2 | TRBD1 | - | TRBV19 | CASSIWTGASGELFF | TGTGCCAGTAGTATATGGACAGGGGCATCCGGGGAGCTGTTTTTT
TRBJ2-1 | - | - | TRBV5-1 | CASSLGDTTVNEQFF | TGCGCCAGCAGCTTGGGCGACACGACTGTCAATGAGCAGTTCTTC
TRBJ2-5 | - | - | TRBV5-6 | CASSFFRARGGKETQYF | TGTGCCAGCAGCTTCTTCCGGGCAAGAGGGGGTAAAGAGACCCAGTACTTC
TRBJ2-6 | - | - | TRBV18 | CASSPLRGGSGANVLTF | TGTGCCAGCTCACCGCTCCGAGGGGGATCAGGGGCCAACGTCCTGACTTTC
TRBJ2-7 | - | - | TRBV27 | CASSQPGNSYYEQYF | TGTGCCAGCAGCCAGCCGGGGAACTCATACTACGAGCAGTACTTC
TRBJ1-1 | - | - | TRBV7-9 | CASSFSGTEAFF | TGTGCCAGCAGCTTTAGTGGCACTGAAGCTTTCTTT
TRBJ1-1 | - | - | TRBV7-3 | CASSLTQGDTEAFF | TGTGCCAGCAGCTTGACACAGGGTGACACTGAAGCTTTCTTT
TRBJ1-1 | TRBD1 | - | TRBV7-9 | CASSFEDRAYGTEAFF | TGTGCCAGCAGCTTCGAAGACAGGGCGTACGGCACTGAAGCTTTCTTT
TRBJ1-1 | - | - | TRBV28 | CASSRRRGVDEAFF | TGTGCCAGCAGTCGCCGAAGGGGAGTGGATGAAGCTTTCTTT
TRBJ2-1 | TRBD2 | - | TRBV19 | CASRLGTSGRPGEQFF | TGTGCCAGTAGACTTGGGACTAGCGGGAGACCGGGCGAGCAGTTCTTC
TRBJ2-7 | - | - | TRBV19 | CASSGHEQYF | TGTGCCAGTAGTGGTCACGAGCAGTACTTC
TRBJ2-3 | - | - | TRBV5-8 | CASSRGTPSSTDTQYF | TGTGCCAGCAGCCGAGGGACTCCGTCGAGCACAGATACGCAGTATTTT
TRBJ2-5 | - | - | TRBV19 | CASRGHSIGETQYF | TGTGCCAGTAGGGGCCATTCTATTGGGGAGACCCAGTACTTC
TRBJ2-7 | TRBD2 | - | TRBV6-5 | CASSYGGSEQYF | TGTGCCAGCAGTTACGGCGGGAGCGAGCAGTACTTC
TRBJ2-2 | - | - | TRBV28 | CASSRRSLRTGELFF | TGTGCCAGCAGCCGGCGGTCCCTGCGGACCGGGGAGCTGTTTTTT
TRBJ1-5 | - | - | TRBV7-9 | CASSELGPGQPQHF | TGTGCCAGCAGCGAACTGGGTCCGGGACAGCCCCAGCATTTT
TRBJ1-3 | TRBD1 | - | TRBV28 | CASSLAGTGVSGNTIYF | TGTGCCAGCAGTTTAGCTGGGACAGGGGTGTCTGGAAACACCATATATTTT
TRBJ1-1 | TRBD1 | - | TRBV5-1 | CASRRQGESTEAFF | TGCGCCAGCAGACGACAGGGAGAATCTACTGAAGCTTTCTTT
TRBJ2-7 | TRBD1 | - | TRBV7-2 | CASSLTGGQGSYEQYF | TGTGCCAGCAGCTTAACGGGGGGACAGGGATCCTACGAGCAGTACTTC
TRBJ2-7 | - | - | TRBV28 | CASSPNSGGTYEQYF | TGTGCCAGCAGTCCAAATTCAGGGGGGACCTACGAGCAGTACTTC
TRBJ2-7 | TRBD2 | - | TRBV19 | CASRRSGSSYEQYF | TGTGCCAGTAGACGAAGCGGGAGTAGCTACGAGCAGTACTTC
TRBJ1-1 | TRBD1 | - | TRBV28 | CASNTGVNTEAFF | TGTGCCAGCAATACAGGGGTGAACACTGAAGCTTTCTTT
TRBJ1-5 | TRBD1 | - | TRBV7-8 | CASSLRTGLQPQHF | TGTGCCAGCAGCTTACGGACAGGGCTTCAGCCCCAGCATTTT
TRBJ2-7 | - | once | TRBV28 | CASSPADIVTYEQYF | TGTGCCAGCAGTCCAGCGGATATCGTCACCTACGAGCAGTACTTC
TRBJ1-3 | TRBD1 | - | TRBV6-5 | CASRQGSGNTIYF | TGTGCCAGCAGACAGGGGTCTGGAAACACCATATATTTT
TRBJ2-2 | - | - | TRBV28 | CASSLMRTVVARELFF | TGTGCCAGCAGTTTAATGCGGACAGTGGTGGCAAGGGAGCTGTTTTTT
TRBJ2-6 | - | once | TRBV6-6 | CASRKGESGANVLTF | TGTGCCAGCAGGAAGGGGGAGTCTGGGGCCAACGTCCTGACTTTC
TRBJ1-1 | TRBD1 | - | TRBV5-1 | CASSLVLGQAAEAFF | TGCGCCAGCAGCTTGGTTCTGGGACAGGCCGCTGAAGCTTTCTTT
TRBJ2-1 | - | - | TRBV7-9 | CASRHSSGTYNEQFF | TGTGCCAGCAGACACTCCTCCGGGACCTACAATGAGCAGTTCTTC
TRBJ2-7 | TRBD1 | - | TRBV6-6 | CASSYFKGQSSYEQYF | TGTGCCAGCAGTTACTTTAAGGGACAGTCCTCCTACGAGCAGTACTTC
TRBJ2-7 | TRBD2 | - | TRBV5-1 | CASSSGLAAYSYEQYF | TGCGCCAGCAGCTCGGGACTAGCGGCCTACTCCTACGAGCAGTACTTC
TRBJ2-4 | TRBD1 | - | TRBV7-9 | CASSPSGTDKNIQYF | TGTGCCAGCAGCCCCTCCGGGACAGACAAAAACATTCAGTACTTC
TRBJ2-3 | TRBD2 | - | TRBV10-2 | CASSPTSGASTDTQYF | TGCGCCAGCAGCCCGACTAGCGGAGCTAGCACAGATACGCAGTATTTT
TRBJ1-2 | TRBD1 | - | TRBV28 | CASIGGGVPYYGYTF | TGTGCCAGCATCGGAGGGGGCGTCCCCTACTATGGCTACACCTTC
TRBJ2-2 | TRBD1 | - | TRBV4-1 | CASRDRGQVNTGELFF | TGCGCCAGCCGGGACAGGGGCCAGGTGAACACCGGGGAGCTGTTTTTT
TRBJ2-7 | - | once | TRBV27 | CASSFGGLGDYEQYF | TGTGCCAGCAGTTTCGGGGGATTGGGGGACTACGAGCAGTACTTC
TRBJ2-1 | TRBD1 | - | TRBV18 | CASSPGTENNEQFF | TGTGCCAGCTCACCCGGGACAGAAAACAATGAGCAGTTCTTC
TRBJ2-7 | - | - | TRBV4-1 | CASSLGGPHSREQYF | TGCGCCAGCAGCCTCGGGGGGCCGCACTCTCGCGAGCAGTACTTC
TRBJ2-2 | - | - | TRBV5-1 | CASSLSTNTGELFF | TGCGCCAGCAGCCTATCGACGAACACCGGGGAGCTGTTTTTT
TRBJ2-7 | - | - | TRBV28 | CASSFGRYSYEQYF | TGTGCCAGCAGTTTTGGCAGGTACTCCTACGAGCAGTACTTC
TRBJ2-7 | TRBD1 | - | TRBV28 | CASSPLTGIYEQYF | TGTGCCAGCAGTCCACTGACAGGGATCTACGAGCAGTACTTC
TRBJ1-5 | - | - | TRBV5-1 | CASSLGGGSNQPQHF | TGCGCCAGCAGCTTGGGAGGGGGTAGCAATCAGCCCCAGCATTTT